The 30 T cell receptor beta chains presented below share a single source sample, sequenced in a study of T cell repertoires in cytomegalovirus infection. TCRdb reprocessed the reads with MiXCR, giving one entry per CDR3 protein. The table has approximately 500,000 distinct CDR3 sequences, about 15% seen once. The sequencing input was CD8+ T cells from PBMCs. All receptors come from a human donor in good health (CMV status not recorded). Some clones in this sample may be carry-over from other donors' samples.

This clonotype was recorded many times. The chain recombines TRBV11-3 with TRBJ1-1; no firm D call. V lost 2 bases and J 8 bases, leaving 12 bases between the germline ends. The CDR3 sequence is 13 residues long. Germline lookup yields CDR1 SGHNT and CDR2 YENEEA. CDR3 in amino acids: CASSLHTSGEAFF. The CDR3 DNA reads TGTGCCAGCAGCTTACACACCTCAGGAGAAGCTTTCTTT.

The chain couples TRBV30 to TRBJ1-1; weak D call: TRBD1 (5 bases). CDR1 GTSNPN and CDR2 SVGIG come from the germline V gene (reference sequence). V was pared by 5 bases and J by 4 bases, with 8 bases between. The CDR3 is made up of 11 amino acids. CDR3 amino acids: CAWERGTEAFF. CDR3 coding DNA: TGTGCCTGGGAGAGGGGCACTGAAGCTTTCTTT.

This clonotype was seen repeatedly, ten times or more. The chain is built from TRBV7-9 and TRBJ2-1, with 10 nucleotides matching TRBD2. Trimming cost V 8 bases and J 0 bases; bases outside gene matches: 16. The CDR3 totals 19 residues. Germline-derived CDR1 and CDR2 are SEHNR and FQNEAQ (reference sequence). CDR3 sequence: CASGGTSSGRYRSYNEQFF. CDR3 coding DNA: TGTGCCAGCGGCGGTACGAGTAGCGGGAGGTACCGCTCCTACAATGAGCAGTTCTTC. Looking up the rest from reference TRBV7-9 and TRBJ2-1 gives the full variable domain: DTGVSQNPRHKITKRGQNVTFRCDPISEHNRLYWYRQTLGQGPEFLTYFQNEAQLEKSRLLSDRFSAERPKGSFSTLEIQRTEQGDSAMYLCASGGTSSGRYRSYNEQFFGPGTRLTVL.

The V gene is TRBV6-6, the J gene TRBJ2-7, with TRBD2 as a possible D gene (6 bases). The CDR3 loop spans 18 amino acids. The V and J ends lost 0 bases and 2 bases respectively, with 20 bases between them. In germline, CDR1 is MNHNY, CDR2 SVGAGI (reference sequence). The CDR3 loop is CASSYSSVRFWGAYEQYF. The CDR3 nucleotides are TGTGCCAGCAGTTACTCATCGGTACGGTTTTGGGGGGCCTACGAGCAGTACTTC.

The table lists this clonotype with a few counts. This chain links TRBV6-6 with TRBJ2-1, with no clear D. This CDR3 is 12 amino acids long. V lost 9 bases, J lost 9 bases, and 15 bases lay in between. Per germline, CDR1 MNHNY and CDR2 SVGAGI (reference sequence). CDR3 nucleotides: TGTGCCAGTTACAGCCCGGACGGTGAGCAGTTCTTC. Protein: CASYSPDGEQFF.

This clonotype was observed at least ten times. The gene calls are TRBV12-3 or TRBV12-4 and TRBJ2-1; 9 positions match TRBD1. With V trimmed by 5 bases and J by 5 bases, 10 bases remained unmatched. This CDR3 is built from 16 residues. The CDR3 nucleotides are TGTGCCAGCAGTCCCTTAGGGACAGGGCGAAACAATGAGCAGTTCTTC. It translates to CASSPLGTGRNNEQFF.

This chain links TRBV4-1 with TRBJ2-7; no clear D. CDR3 size: 15 residues. CDR1 MGHRA and CDR2 YSYEKL come from the germline V gene. The ends were cut back, 1 base at V and 0 bases at J, with 10 bases in the middle. CDR3 region: CASSQVGGGSYEQYF. Here the CDR3 DNA reads TGCGCCAGCAGCCAAGTGGGCGGTGGCTCCTACGAGCAGTACTTC.

This clonotype came up many times. V is TRBV28 and J is TRBJ1-1; unclear D gene. This CDR3 region has 14 residues. Between the trimmed V and J ends, which lost 6 bases and 3 bases, there was a span of 14 bases. Germline V CDR1 and CDR2: MDHEN, SYDVKM. CDR3: CASSQWPRDTEAFF. CDR3 in DNA: TGTGCCAGCAGCCAGTGGCCTCGGGACACTGAAGCTTTCTTT.

The genes are TRBV11-2 and TRBJ2-7; D not resolved. This CDR3 is 13 amino acids long. Germline CDR1 and CDR2: SGHAT and FQNNGV. Deletions cut 5 bases from V and 3 bases from J, with 11 bases between. The CDR3 region is CASSPTLGYEQYF. For the CDR3, the DNA is TGTGCCAGCAGCCCCACATTGGGCTACGAGCAGTACTTC.

Many counts were recorded for this clonotype. This chain connects TRBV11-3 to TRBJ2-7, with TRBD2 as a possible D gene (5 bases). Deletions cut 6 bases from V and 7 bases from J, with 16 bases between. This CDR3 region has 13 residues. Germline-derived CDR1 and CDR2 are SGHNT and YENEEA. The CDR3 here is CASRSRPRDEQYF. The DNA for the CDR3 is TGTGCCAGCAGGAGCAGGCCGAGGGATGAGCAGTACTTC.

Many counts were recorded for this clonotype. An end of the junction differs from the germline gene, which may be a read error. The chain employs TRBV7-7 and TRBJ2-1, with 10 bases lining up with TRBD1. There are 15 residues in the CDR3. CDR1 and CDR2 from the germline V gene are SSHAT and FNYEAQ (reference sequence). DNA for the CDR3: TGTGCTAGCAGCACCGGGACAGGGGCATACAATGAGCAGTTCTTC. This gives the protein CASSTGTGAYNEQFF.

This clonotype has ten or more counts. V and J are TRBV25-1 and TRBJ1-2; D is unresolved. The CDR3 is 13 residues long. Trimming took off 7 bases at V and 2 bases at J, with 11 bases between the two ends. The germline gives CDR1 MGHDK, CDR2 SYGVNS. This chain's CDR3 is CASIDPLNYGYTF. The CDR3 DNA follows: TGTGCCAGCATCGACCCCTTGAACTATGGCTACACCTTC.

This chain joins TRBV15 and TRBJ2-2; the D is unclear. The germline V gene has CDR1 LNHNV and CDR2 YYDKDF (reference sequence). Trimming cost V 0 bases and J 3 bases, with 8 bases left between them. The length of the CDR3 is 15 residues. CDR3 coding DNA: TGTGCCACCAGCAGAGACAAGGATTACACCGGGGAGCTGTTTTTT. Protein product: CATSRDKDYTGELFF.

In this sample, this clonotype turned up once. The J gene is TRBJ2-7, the V gene TRBV5-1, with TRBD2 identical over 9 bases. Germline loops: CDR1 SGHRS, CDR2 YFSETQ. This CDR3 has 16 amino acids. V shed 1 base and J 0 bases; nucleotides not matched to a gene: 5. The CDR3 region is CASSLYLAGSSYEQYF. The CDR3 DNA is TGCGCCAGCAGCTTGTACCTAGCGGGATCCTCCTACGAGCAGTACTTC.

The V gene is TRBV6-1, the J gene TRBJ2-5, with a possible D match to TRBD2 (5 bases). Germline V CDR1 and CDR2: MNHNS, SASEGT. With 5 bases removed from V and 7 bases from J, the gap between germline ends came to 17 bases. The CDR3 extends over 14 amino acids. The CDR3 loop is CASSYGGEGGTQYF. The CDR3 region has the DNA TGTGCCAGCAGTTATGGAGGTGAAGGTGGGACCCAGTACTTC.

Points on this clonotype: A much larger clone is a single base away; this may be a read error. The V gene is TRBV12-3 or TRBV12-4, the J gene TRBJ2-5; D is perhaps TRBD2 (6 bases). The CDR3 is made up of 15 amino acids. The V end was cut by 3 bases, the J end by 0 bases, with 11 bases between. The CDR3 DNA reads TGTGCCAGCAGTTTTTTACGGGGGTACCAAGAGACCCAGTACTTC. Amino acids: CASSFLRGYQETQYF.

The rearrangement uses TRBV24-1 and TRBJ1-2; D is ambiguous. CDR3 length: 13 amino acids. Germline CDR1 KGHDR, CDR2 SFDVKD. Trimming left V 4 bases short and J 8 bases short, with 13 bases between. Here the CDR3 reads CATSDLSLGGYTF. CDR3 DNA: TGTGCCACCAGTGACCTCTCTCTCGGGGGCTACACCTTC.

The chain links TRBV27 to TRBJ2-4, with 8 positions matching TRBD1. The germline V gene has CDR1 MNHEY and CDR2 SMNVEV (reference sequence). The trim removed 5 bases at V and 5 bases at J, leaving 8 bases unmatched. This CDR3 has 15 amino acids. CDR3 protein: CASSSRQGWQNIQYF. DNA of the CDR3: TGTGCCAGCAGTAGCCGACAGGGGTGGCAAAACATTCAGTACTTC.

This clonotype was found many times. The chain combines TRBV7-3 with TRBJ1-1; a possible D gene is TRBD1 (5 bases). V lost 5 bases and J lost 6, with 16 bases in between. CDR1 and CDR2 from the germline V gene are SGHTA and FQGTGA. CDR3 size: 14 residues. DNA for the CDR3: TGTGCCAGCAGCACCCTGGGGGATTCGTCTGAAGCTTTCTTT. This gives the protein CASSTLGDSSEAFF.

Concerning this clonotype itself: The conserved closing phenylalanine or tryptophan is absent in this CDR3, likely reflecting a read error. The V gene is TRBV29-1, the J gene TRBJ2-4, with D possibly called TRBD1 or TRBD2 (5 bases each). CDR3 length: 13 amino acids. V was pared by 0 bases and J by 7 bases, with 10 bases between. CDR1 and CDR2 from the germline V gene are SQVTM and ANQGSEA. The CDR3 reads CSVEDGWGNIQYL. The CDR3 DNA reads as TGCAGCGTTGAAGATGGTTGGGGGAACATTCAGTACTTA.

The J gene is TRBJ1-1, the V gene TRBV10-3; D is ambiguous. Germline V CDR1 and CDR2: ENHRY, SYGVKD. Trimming shortened V by 0 bases and J by 3 bases, and 8 bases separated the two germline ends. The CDR3 totals 14 residues. CDR3 nucleotide sequence: TGTGCCATCAGTGAGTCAGGCAGATACACTGAAGCTTTCTTT. Protein product: CAISESGRYTEAFF.

This clonotype was counted between two and nine times. The gene calls are TRBV9 and TRBJ2-1; D is ambiguous. V gave up 3 bases and J gave up 12 bases, with 13 bases separating them. Germline V gives CDR1 SGDLS, CDR2 YYNGEE. This CDR3 is 12 amino acids long. The CDR3 sequence: CASSGVKYGQFF. The CDR3 DNA reads TGTGCCAGCAGCGGGGTAAAGTACGGGCAGTTCTTC.

CDR3 loop: CASSPLDRGTNEKLFF. CDR3 bases: TGTGCCAGCAGCCCGTTGGACAGGGGAACTAATGAAAAACTGTTTTTT. The genes are TRBV6-6 and TRBJ1-4, with 9 positions matching TRBD1. The CDR3 is made up of 16 amino acids. V trimming: 6 bases; J trimming: 1 base; junction bases outside the gene matches: 6. Per germline, CDR1 MNHNY and CDR2 SVGAGI (reference sequence).

In its sample, this clonotype was seen a few times. V gene TRBV20-1 combines with J gene TRBJ2-3, with TRBD2 identical over 8 bases. The CDR3 is made up of 17 amino acids. The trim removed 3 bases at V and 0 bases at J, leaving 11 bases unmatched. CDR1 and CDR2 from the germline V gene are DFQATT and SNEGSKA (reference sequence). The CDR3, as DNA: TGCAGTGCTAGTAGGCGGGAGGCCCTCCGAAGCACAGATACGCAGTATTTT. Its translation is CSASRREALRSTDTQYF.

A few counts support this clonotype. This chain links TRBV12-3 or TRBV12-4 with TRBJ1-2; no clear D gene. Trimming removed 6 bases from V and 8 bases from J, with 19 bases in between. The CDR3 runs to 14 residues. The CDR3: CASSRPPNLDGYTF. CDR3 nucleotide sequence: TGTGCCAGCAGCCGTCCGCCCAACTTGGACGGCTACACCTTC.

The chain recombines TRBV6-1 with TRBJ2-7; D remains unclear. CDR1 and CDR2 from the germline V gene are MNHNS and SASEGT. V dropped 6 bases and J dropped 0 bases, with 15 bases sitting between them. The CDR3 is 15 amino acids. CDR3 nucleotide sequence: TGTGCCAGCAGCCCCCCACGGGCAGGCTCCTACGAGCAGTACTTC. As protein: CASSPPRAGSYEQYF.

This clonotype was counted at least ten times. CDR3: CASDRADTQYF. As DNA, the CDR3 is TGTGCCAGCGACAGGGCAGATACGCAGTATTTT. The chain combines TRBV2 with TRBJ2-3; 7 bases align to TRBD1. The length of the CDR3 is 11 residues. V lost 8 bases, J lost 4 bases, and 0 bases stayed unmatched. Germline V lookup: CDR1 SNHLY, CDR2 FYNNEI.

With respect to this clonotype: Lacking the conserved final phenylalanine or tryptophan, this CDR3 likely reflects a read error. Because the CDR3's place on the DNA is in doubt, the DNA is left out and the CDR3 is given as listed by TCRdb. V is TRBV14 and J is TRBJ2-7; TRBD1 is taken as the D call from the table, unchecked against the DNA. Including both end residues, the CDR3 is 13 amino acids long. The germline CDR1 and CDR2 sequences are SGHDN and FVKESK. Here the CDR3 reads CASSRTLSYEQCL.

The chain uses TRBV9 and TRBJ2-7, with D hard to call. Per germline, CDR1 SGDLS and CDR2 YYNGEE. This CDR3 contains 15 residues. Trimming cost V 0 bases and J 0 bases, with 10 bases left between them. Here the CDR3 reads CASSVGQRSSYEQYF. In DNA form, the CDR3 reads TGTGCCAGCAGCGTAGGGCAGCGCAGCTCCTACGAGCAGTACTTC.

This clonotype appeared a few times. The CDR3 here is CASSISSAPAVYEQYF. CDR3 coding DNA: TGTGCCAGTAGTATATCATCTGCCCCCGCTGTCTACGAGCAGTACTTC. The chain carries TRBV19 and TRBJ2-7; D gene unclear. V was pared by 2 bases and J by 3 bases, with 17 bases between. Germline V lookup: CDR1 LNHDA, CDR2 SQIVND (reference sequence). The length of the CDR3 is 16 residues.